This T cell receptor beta chain was sequenced during a study of T cell responses to AZD1222 COVID-19 vaccine. For the study at large: Samples with a second dose at about 4 or about 12 weeks were pooled together. The study, taken as a whole, reports: Recipients of two AZD1222 doses showed rising Spike-specific TCR breadth and depth. Baseline testing showed seropositivity in only five or six AZD1222 recipients. Distributed over spike, vaccine-associated CD4 TCRs predominated at 160-218 and 743-854.

Concerning this clone: Its antigen remains unidentified.

Using immunoSEQ multiplex PCR, the repertoire was profiled, and TCRdb retains in-frame clones only, with some absent. The sample lists approximately 80,000 clones; around 81% were seen once. CDR3 length: 16 residues. Germline V lookup: CDR1 LGHDT, CDR2 YNNKEL (reference sequence). The V end lost 0 bases, the J end lost 7 bases, and 13 bases lay between the germline ends. The chain recombines TRBV3-1 (or the pseudogene TRBV3-2) with TRBJ1-6; possible D gene TRBD1, 6 bases. This TCR was recovered from an adult in good health. The sequencing here drew on peripheral blood, taken on day 0 of AZD1222 vaccination. As DNA, the CDR3 is TGTGCCAGCAGCCAAGATTATGGGGGGCCAAATTCACCCCTCCACTTT. Its translation: CASSQDYGGPNSPLHF.